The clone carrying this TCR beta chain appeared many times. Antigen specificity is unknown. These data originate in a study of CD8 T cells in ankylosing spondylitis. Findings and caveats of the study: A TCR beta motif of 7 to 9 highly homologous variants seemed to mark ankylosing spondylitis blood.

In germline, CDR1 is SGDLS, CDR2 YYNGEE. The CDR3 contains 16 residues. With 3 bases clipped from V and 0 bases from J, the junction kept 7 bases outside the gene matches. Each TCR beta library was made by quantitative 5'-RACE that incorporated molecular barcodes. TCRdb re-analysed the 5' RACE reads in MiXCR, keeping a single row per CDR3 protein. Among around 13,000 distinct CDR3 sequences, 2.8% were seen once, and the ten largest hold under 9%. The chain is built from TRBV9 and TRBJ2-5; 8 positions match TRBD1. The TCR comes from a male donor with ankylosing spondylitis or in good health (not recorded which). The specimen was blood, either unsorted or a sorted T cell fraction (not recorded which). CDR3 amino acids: CASSAGAGGYQETQYF. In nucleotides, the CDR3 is TGTGCCAGCAGCGCAGGGGCAGGGGGCTACCAAGAGACCCAGTACTTC. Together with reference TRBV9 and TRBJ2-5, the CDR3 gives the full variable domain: DSGVTQTPKHLITATGQRVTLRCSPRSGDLSVYWYQQSLDQGLQFLIQYYNGEERAKGNILERFSAQQFPDLHSELNLSSLELGDSALYFCASSAGAGGYQETQYFGPGTRLLVL.